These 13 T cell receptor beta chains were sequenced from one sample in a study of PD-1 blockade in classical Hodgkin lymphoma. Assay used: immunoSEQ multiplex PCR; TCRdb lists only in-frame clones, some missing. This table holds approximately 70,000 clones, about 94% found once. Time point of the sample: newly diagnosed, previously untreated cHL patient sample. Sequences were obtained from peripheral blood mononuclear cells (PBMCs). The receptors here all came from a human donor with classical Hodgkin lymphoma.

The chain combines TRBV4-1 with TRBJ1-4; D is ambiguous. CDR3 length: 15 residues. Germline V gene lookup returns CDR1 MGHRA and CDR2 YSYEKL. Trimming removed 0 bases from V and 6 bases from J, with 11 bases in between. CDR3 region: CASSQDLKGYEKLFF. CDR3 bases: TGCGCCAGCAGCCAAGATCTAAAGGGATATGAAAAACTGTTTTTT.

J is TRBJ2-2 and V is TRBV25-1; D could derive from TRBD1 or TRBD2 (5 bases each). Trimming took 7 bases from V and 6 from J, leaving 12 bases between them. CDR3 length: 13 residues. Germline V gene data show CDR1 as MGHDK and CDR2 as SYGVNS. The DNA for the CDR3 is TGTGCCAGCACCGGGACGTCCCCCGGGGAGCTGTTTTTT. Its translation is CASTGTSPGELFF.

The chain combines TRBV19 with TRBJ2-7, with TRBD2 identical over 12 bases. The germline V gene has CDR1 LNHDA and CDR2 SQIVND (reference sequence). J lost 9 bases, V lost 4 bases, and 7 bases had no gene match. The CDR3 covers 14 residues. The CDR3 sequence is CASSKTSGSNGQYF. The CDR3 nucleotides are TGTGCCAGTAGTAAGACTAGCGGGAGTAATGGGCAGTACTTC.

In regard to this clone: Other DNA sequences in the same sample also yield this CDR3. The chain's CDR3 is CASSQGPEGLWQFF. CDR3 nucleotides: TGTGCCAGCAGCCAGGGTCCGGAGGGCCTGTGGCAGTTCTTC. This rearrangement joins TRBV14 to TRBJ2-1; D perhaps matches TRBD2 (6 bases). Trimming took 3 bases from V and 12 from J, leaving 18 bases between them. Germline V lookup: CDR1 SGHDN, CDR2 FVKESK. The CDR3 sequence is 14 residues long.

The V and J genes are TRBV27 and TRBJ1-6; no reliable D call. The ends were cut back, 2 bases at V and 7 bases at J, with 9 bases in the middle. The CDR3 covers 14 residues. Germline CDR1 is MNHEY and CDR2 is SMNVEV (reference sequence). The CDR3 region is CASSLGVSNSPLHF. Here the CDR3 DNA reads TGTGCCAGCAGTTTAGGGGTTTCAAATTCACCCCTCCACTTT.

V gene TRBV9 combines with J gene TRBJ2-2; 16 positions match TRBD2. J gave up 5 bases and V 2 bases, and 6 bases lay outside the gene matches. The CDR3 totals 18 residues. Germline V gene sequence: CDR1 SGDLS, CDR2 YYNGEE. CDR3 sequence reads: CASSVPGLAGGKTGELFF. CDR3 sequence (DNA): TGTGCCAGCAGCGTGCCGGGACTAGCGGGAGGGAAGACCGGGGAGCTGTTTTTT. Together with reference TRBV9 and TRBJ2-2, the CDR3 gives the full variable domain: DSGVTQTPKHLITATGQRVTLRCSPRSGDLSVYWYQQSLDQGLQFLIQYYNGEERAKGNILERFSAQQFPDLHSELNLSSLELGDSALYFCASSVPGLAGGKTGELFFGEGSRLTVL.

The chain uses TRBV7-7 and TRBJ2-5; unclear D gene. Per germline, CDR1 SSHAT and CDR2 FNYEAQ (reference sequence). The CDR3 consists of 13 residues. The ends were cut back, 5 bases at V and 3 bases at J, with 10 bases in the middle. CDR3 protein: CASSPNLKETQYF. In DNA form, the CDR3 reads TGTGCCAGCAGCCCAAACTTGAAAGAGACCCAGTACTTC.

The CDR3: CASSPGQGYQPQHF. CDR3 nucleotide sequence: TGTGCCAGCAGCCCGGGACAGGGATACCAGCCCCAGCATTTT. The chain is built from TRBV7-9 and TRBJ1-5; 9 nucleotides line up with TRBD1. Germline V CDR1 and CDR2: SEHNR, FQNEAQ (reference sequence). CDR3 size: 14 residues. V dropped 5 bases and J dropped 7; count of bases not matched to a gene: 6.

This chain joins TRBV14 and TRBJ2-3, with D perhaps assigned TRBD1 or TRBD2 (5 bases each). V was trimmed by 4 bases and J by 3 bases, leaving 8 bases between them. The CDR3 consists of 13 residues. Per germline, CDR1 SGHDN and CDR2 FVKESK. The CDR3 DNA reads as TGTGCCAGCAGCCGGGGGTGGACAGATACGCAGTATTTT. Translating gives CASSRGWTDTQYF.

CDR3 sequence reads: CASSGRDSPNSPLHF. The CDR3 DNA sequence: TGTGCCAGCAGTGGAAGGGACAGCCCTAATTCACCCCTCCACTTT. The chain combines TRBV2 with TRBJ1-6, with TRBD1 identical over 7 bases. Germline lookup yields CDR1 SNHLY and CDR2 FYNNEI. The CDR3 length is 15 residues. V lost 4 bases and J lost 6; bases outside the gene matches: 6.

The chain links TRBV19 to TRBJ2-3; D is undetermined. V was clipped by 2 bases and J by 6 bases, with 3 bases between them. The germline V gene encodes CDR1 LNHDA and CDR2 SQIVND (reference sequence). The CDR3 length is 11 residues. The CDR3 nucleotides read TGTGCCAGTAGTATATATGATACGCAGTATTTT. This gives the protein CASSIYDTQYF.

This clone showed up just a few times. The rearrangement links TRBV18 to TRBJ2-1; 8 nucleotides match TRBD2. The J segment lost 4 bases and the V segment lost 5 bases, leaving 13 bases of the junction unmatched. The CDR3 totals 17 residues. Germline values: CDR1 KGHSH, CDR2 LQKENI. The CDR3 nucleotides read TGTGCCAGCTCATTCGATGAGGGCACTAGCGGTTACAATGAGCAGTTCTTC. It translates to CASSFDEGTSGYNEQFF.

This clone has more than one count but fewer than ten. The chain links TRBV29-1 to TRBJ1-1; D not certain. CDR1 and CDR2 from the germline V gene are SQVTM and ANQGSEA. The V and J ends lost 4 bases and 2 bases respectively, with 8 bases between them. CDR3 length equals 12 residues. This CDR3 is CSVASVNTEAFF. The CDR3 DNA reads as TGCAGCGTTGCGTCCGTAAACACTGAAGCTTTCTTT.